This T cell receptor (beta chain) comes out of a study of monozygotic twins with inflammatory bowel disease. Whole-study findings and limits: Researchers report that IBD patients shared fewer clonotypes with others than healthy twins, especially amid disease activity. IBD patients showed reduced TCRbeta diversity (inverse Simpson) versus healthy co-twins.

Germline V gene sequence: CDR1 LGHNT, CDR2 FRNRAP. This CDR3 has 18 amino acids. As regards this clonotype: Its antigen is currently unknown.

Whole-blood total RNA was extracted without T cell sorting. After re-calling the 5' RACE reads, TCRdb lists one entry per CDR3 protein, DNA absent. The table lists 300,000 to 450,000 distinct CDR3 sequences. The chain joins TRBV12-5 to TRBJ2-3; TCRdb proposes TRBD2, but this gene call is untestable without DNA. The specimen sequenced was blood. The sequence came from a human donor with ulcerative colitis or Crohn's disease, or a healthy co-twin of an affected twin (not recorded which). CDR3 in amino acids: CASGFPWTSASEIDTQYF. Drawing the rest from reference TRBV12-5 and TRBJ2-3, the complete variable domain is DARVTQTPRHKVTEMGQEVTMRCQPILGHNTVFWYRQTMMQGLELLAYFRNRAPLDDSGMPKDRFSAEMPDATLATLKIQPSEPRDSAVYFCASGFPWTSASEIDTQYFGPGTRLTVL.